The T cell receptor (beta chain) under discussion was sequenced for a study of PD-1 blockade in classical Hodgkin lymphoma. Time point of the sample: cycle 4 day 1 (C4D1), after more than five weeks of nivolumab. In every patient, relapse followed autologous stem cell transplantation, while exposure to brentuximab vedotin differed. Study-wide results and limits: Baseline diversity resembling that of newly diagnosed patients was seen in complete responders.

The table lists this clone with a count of one. Its antigen is currently unknown. Generated by immunoSEQ multiplex PCR, the TCRdb table keeps only in-frame clones and is missing some. The table has around 13,000 clones, approximately 81% seen once; the top ten hold more than 15%. This sequence originates from a human donor with classical Hodgkin lymphoma. The specimen comprised peripheral blood mononuclear cells (PBMCs), sampled before the fourth cycle of nivolumab.

The CDR3 protein is CASSQEPAGGGLNEQFF. The CDR3 DNA follows: TGCGCCAGCAGCCAAGAGCCGGCAGGGGGTGGCCTGAATGAGCAGTTCTTC. V usage is TRBV4-1 and J usage is TRBJ2-1; 7 nucleotides line up with TRBD1. V lost 0 bases, J lost 7 bases, and 12 bases stayed unmatched. This CDR3 spans 17 amino acids. Looked up from germline, CDR1 is MGHRA and CDR2 is YSYEKL.